This TCR beta chain was found in a study of control samples from healthy donors and cancer patients (dated by TCRdb to 2020 to 2022). Details on this clone: The antigen this receptor binds is unknown. Base qualities are not at hand, and no much larger clone is one base apart.

Including cysteine and phenylalanine, the CDR3 has 15 amino acids. The kept DNA is CDR3 alone, 45 bases in frame from the first base. At the junction V is shortened by 4 bases and J by 0 bases, with 10 bases in between. CDR1 LGHNA and CDR2 YNFKEQ were looked up in the germline V gene. The library was generated by the immunoSEQ multiplex PCR assay. Held by TCRdb, this immuneACCESS table contains in-frame sequences only and omits some clones. Under half of the omission traces to an unresolved V gene where checked; the cause of the rest is unknown. Here the sample has 70,000 or so clones; around 94% occur a single time. The ten biggest clones cover 6.2% of the sample.

The TCR comes from a woman in her thirties or forties in good health. Here the chain combines TRBV4-2 and TRBJ1-3, and possibly TRBD1, on 6 matching bases. The sequencing input was blood. The nucleotide sequence reads TGTGCCAGCAGCCCCGGGGGCGACTCTGGAAACACCATATATTTT. Its translation reads: CASSPGGDSGNTIYF.